Sequencing of this T cell receptor (beta chain) was carried out in a study of blood T cell repertoires in COVID-19. V lost 5 bases, J lost 5 bases, and 16 bases stayed unmatched. The CDR3 is 19 residues long. Looked up from germline, CDR1 is MNHEY and CDR2 is SMNVEV (reference sequence). Profiled with immunoSEQ multiplex PCR; TCRdb holds only in-frame clones, not every one. The sample holds approximately 220,000 clones, about 86% seen once. The receptor comes from a woman in her fifties or sixties with acute or convalescent COVID-19. The chain is built from TRBV27 and TRBJ2-5, with 14 positions matching TRBD2. Sequencing used peripheral blood. CDR3: CASSQRLGLAGGTLETQYF. The CDR3 bases are TGTGCCAGCAGTCAACGCCTAGGACTAGCGGGGGGCACGTTGGAGACCCAGTACTTC.